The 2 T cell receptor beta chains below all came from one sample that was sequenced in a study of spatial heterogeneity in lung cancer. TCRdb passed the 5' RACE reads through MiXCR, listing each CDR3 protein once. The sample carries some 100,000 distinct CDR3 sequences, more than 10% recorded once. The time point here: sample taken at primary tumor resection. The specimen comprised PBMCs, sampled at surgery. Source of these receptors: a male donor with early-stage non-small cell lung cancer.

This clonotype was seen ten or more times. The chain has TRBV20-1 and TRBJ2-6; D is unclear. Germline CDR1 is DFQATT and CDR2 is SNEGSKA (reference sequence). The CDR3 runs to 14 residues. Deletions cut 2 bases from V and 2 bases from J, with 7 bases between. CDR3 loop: CSARWGTGANVLTF. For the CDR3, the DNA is TGCAGTGCTAGATGGGGAACTGGGGCCAACGTCCTGACTTTC.

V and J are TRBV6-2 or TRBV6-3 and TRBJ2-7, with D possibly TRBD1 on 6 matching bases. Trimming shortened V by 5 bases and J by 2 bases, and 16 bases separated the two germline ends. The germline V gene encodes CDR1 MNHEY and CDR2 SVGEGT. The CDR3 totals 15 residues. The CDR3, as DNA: TGTGCCAGCAGTCCCCAGGGGACCGCAGCCTACGAGCAGTACTTC. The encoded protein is CASSPQGTAAYEQYF.